Following are 4 T cell receptor beta chains from one sample sequenced in a study of blood T cells in healthy people across ages. The use of a sample-barcoded 5' primer and a J-beta primer mix characterized a second PCR of about 7 to 12 cycles. TCRdb called the 5' RACE reads again in MiXCR, with one record for every CDR3 protein. This repertoire shows hundreds of thousands of distinct CDR3 sequences, about 30% found once; its top ten account for approximately 14%. The sample was blood. These TCRs come from a woman older than 75 in good health.

The rearrangement links TRBV7-2 to TRBJ2-1; 7 bases fit TRBD1. V was pared by 5 bases and J by 8 bases, with 12 bases of the junction left unmatched. The CDR3 sequence is 15 residues long. Germline loops: CDR1 SGHTA, CDR2 FQGNSA. In DNA, the CDR3 is TGTGCCAGCAGCCCCCCGACAGGGAGAGGGGATGAGCAGTTCTTC. This translates into CASSPPTGRGDEQFF.

In DNA, the CDR3 is TGTGCCTGGAGTCGGACGGAGGGGGGCTACACCTTC. It translates to CAWSRTEGGYTF. The chain joins TRBV30 to TRBJ1-2; weak D call: TRBD1 (5 bases). Trimming left V 2 bases short and J 8 bases short, with 12 bases between. CDR1 is GTSNPN and CDR2 is SVGIG in the germline V gene (reference sequence). The CDR3 contains 12 residues.

This clonotype was picked up many times. The V call is TRBV20-1, the J call TRBJ2-7; perhaps TRBD1 as D (6 bases). The CDR3 sequence is 15 residues long. The ends were cut back, 1 base at V and 1 base at J, with 14 bases in the middle. Germline V gene lookup returns CDR1 DFQATT and CDR2 SNEGSKA (reference sequence). The CDR3 nucleotides are TGCAGTGCTAGAGGTCTCCGGACAGTATCCTACGAGCAGTACTTC. Amino acids: CSARGLRTVSYEQYF.

Many counts were recorded for this clonotype. The chain employs TRBV12-3 or TRBV12-4 and TRBJ2-2, with 7 bases identical to TRBD1. The CDR3 covers 15 residues. Unmatched junction bases numbered 5, after V lost 6 bases and J lost 1 base. The CDR3 region is CASRVDRVNTGELFF. The DNA for the CDR3 is TGTGCCAGCAGGGTCGACAGGGTGAACACCGGGGAGCTGTTTTTT.